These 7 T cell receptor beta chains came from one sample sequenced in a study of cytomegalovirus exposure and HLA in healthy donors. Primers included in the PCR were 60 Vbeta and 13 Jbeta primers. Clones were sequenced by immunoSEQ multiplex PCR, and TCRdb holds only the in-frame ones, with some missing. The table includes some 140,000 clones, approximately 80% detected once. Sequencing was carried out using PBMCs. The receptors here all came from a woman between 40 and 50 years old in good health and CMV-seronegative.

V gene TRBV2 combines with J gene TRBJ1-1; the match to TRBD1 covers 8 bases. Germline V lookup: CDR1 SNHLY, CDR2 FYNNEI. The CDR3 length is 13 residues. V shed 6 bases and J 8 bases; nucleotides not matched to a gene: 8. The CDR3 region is CASRTTGVIEAFF. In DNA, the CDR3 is TGTGCCAGCAGAACGACAGGGGTTATCGAAGCTTTCTTT. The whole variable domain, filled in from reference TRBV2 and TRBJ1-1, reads EPEVTQTPSHQVTQMGQEVILRCVPISNHLYFYWYRQILGQKVEFLVSFYNNEISEKSEIFDDQFSVERPDGSNFTLKIRSTKLEDSAMYFCASRTTGVIEAFFGQGTRLTVV.

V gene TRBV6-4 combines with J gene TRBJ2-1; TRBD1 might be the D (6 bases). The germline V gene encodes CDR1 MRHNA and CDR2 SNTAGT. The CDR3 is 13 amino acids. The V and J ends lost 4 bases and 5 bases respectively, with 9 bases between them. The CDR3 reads CASSGQVDNEQFF. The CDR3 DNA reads TGTGCCAGCAGTGGACAGGTCGACAATGAGCAGTTCTTC.

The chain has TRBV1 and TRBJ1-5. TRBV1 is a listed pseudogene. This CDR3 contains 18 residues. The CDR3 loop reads CTSSQEGGHTYSNQPQHF. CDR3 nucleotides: TGCACCAGCAGCCAAGAAGGAGGGCACACTTATAGCAATCAGCCCCAGCATTTT.

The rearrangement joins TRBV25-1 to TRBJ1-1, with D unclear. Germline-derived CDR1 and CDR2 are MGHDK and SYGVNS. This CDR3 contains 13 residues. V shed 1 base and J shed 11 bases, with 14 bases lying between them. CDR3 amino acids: CASSESGAIRAFF. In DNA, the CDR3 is TGTGCCAGCAGTGAATCTGGTGCCATCCGGGCTTTCTTT.

The CDR3 nucleotides are TGTGCCAGCAGCTCGACAGTTATGGGAAACACCATATATTTT. Encoded protein: CASSSTVMGNTIYF. The chain recombines TRBV11-2 with TRBJ1-3; possibly TRBD1 for D (5 bases). CDR1 and CDR2 from the germline V gene are SGHAT and FQNNGV. The CDR3 length is 14 residues. V gave up 4 bases and J gave up 4 bases, with 11 bases separating them.

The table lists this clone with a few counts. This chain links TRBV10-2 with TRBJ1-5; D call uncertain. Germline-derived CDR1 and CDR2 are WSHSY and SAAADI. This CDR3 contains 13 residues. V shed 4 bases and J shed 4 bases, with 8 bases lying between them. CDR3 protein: CASSVSLNQPQHF. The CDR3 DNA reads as TGCGCCAGCAGTGTAAGCCTAAATCAGCCCCAGCATTTT.

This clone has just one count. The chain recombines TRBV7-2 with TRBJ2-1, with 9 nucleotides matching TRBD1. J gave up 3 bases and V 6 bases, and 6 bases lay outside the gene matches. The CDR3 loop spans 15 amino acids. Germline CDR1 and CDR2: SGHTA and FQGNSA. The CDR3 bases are TGTGCCAGCAGTCAAGACAGGGGGTACTACAATGAGCAGTTCTTC. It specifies CASSQDRGYYNEQFF.